The present T cell receptor (beta chain) was sequenced within a study of Tregs in tolerant kidney transplant recipients. Regarding this clone: The target antigen is unknown.

Related graft donors supplied nonmyeloablative bone marrow transplants, and mixed chimerism was transient. Unstimulated regulatory T cells (CD4+CD25+CD127-), CD4+CD25- non-regulatory cells, CD4 and CD8 cells were FACS-sorted from thawed PBMCs. Study-wide results and caveats: Nucleotide sequences could not be compared across some patients' samples due to primer changes. The small number of patients limits these findings pending further validation. Activated donor B cell expansion appeared to reveal the most relevant donor-specific TCRbeta repertoire.

The CDR3 is 14 amino acids. Germline loops: CDR1 SGHDT, CDR2 YYEEEE. Trimming took off 4 bases at V and 2 bases at J, with 10 bases between the two ends. Method: immunoSEQ multiplex PCR; TCRdb's copy keeps in-frame clones and lacks some. Here the sample spans more than 90,000 clones, roughly 93% being singletons. This TCR was sampled from a human patient who received a combined kidney and bone marrow transplant. Some T cells here may be from the graft donor. Source: CD4+ T cells from blood (PBMCs), taken 12 months after the transplant. This chain connects TRBV5-6 to TRBJ2-1; D perhaps matches TRBD2 (6 bases). The CDR3 here is CASSPWTTYNEQFF. The CDR3 coding sequence is TGTGCCAGCAGCCCCTGGACTACCTACAATGAGCAGTTCTTC.